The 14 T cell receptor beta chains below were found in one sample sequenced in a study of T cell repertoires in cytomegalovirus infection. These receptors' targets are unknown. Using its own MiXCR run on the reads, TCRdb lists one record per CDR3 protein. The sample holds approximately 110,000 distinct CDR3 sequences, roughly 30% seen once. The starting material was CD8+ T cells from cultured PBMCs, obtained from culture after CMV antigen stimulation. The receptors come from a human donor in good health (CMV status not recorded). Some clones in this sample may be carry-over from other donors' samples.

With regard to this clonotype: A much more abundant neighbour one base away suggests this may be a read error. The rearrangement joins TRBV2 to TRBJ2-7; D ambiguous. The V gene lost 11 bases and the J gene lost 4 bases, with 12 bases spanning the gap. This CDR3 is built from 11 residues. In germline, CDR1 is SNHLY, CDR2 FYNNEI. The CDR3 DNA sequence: TGTGCCCGCGCCAAAGGGTACGAGCAGTACTTC. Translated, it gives CARAKGYEQYF.

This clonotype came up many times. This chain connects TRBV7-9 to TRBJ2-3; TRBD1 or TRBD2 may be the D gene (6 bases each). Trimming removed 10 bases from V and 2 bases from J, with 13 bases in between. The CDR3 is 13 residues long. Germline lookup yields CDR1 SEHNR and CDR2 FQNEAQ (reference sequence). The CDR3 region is CAILGGLTDTQYF. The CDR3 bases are TGTGCCATCCTAGGGGGGCTCACAGATACGCAGTATTTT.

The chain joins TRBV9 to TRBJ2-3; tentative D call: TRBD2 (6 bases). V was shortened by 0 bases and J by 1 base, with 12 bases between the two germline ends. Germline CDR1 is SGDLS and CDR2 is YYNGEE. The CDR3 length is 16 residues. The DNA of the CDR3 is TGTGCCAGCAGCGTAGCGGCGGGGCGGGGCACAGATACGCAGTATTTT. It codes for CASSVAAGRGTDTQYF.

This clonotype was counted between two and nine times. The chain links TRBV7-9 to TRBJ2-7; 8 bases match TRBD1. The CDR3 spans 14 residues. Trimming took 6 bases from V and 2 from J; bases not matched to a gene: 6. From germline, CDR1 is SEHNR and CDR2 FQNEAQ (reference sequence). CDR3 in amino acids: CASSRKDRAYEQYF. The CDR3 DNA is TGTGCCAGCAGTCGGAAGGACAGGGCCTACGAGCAGTACTTC.

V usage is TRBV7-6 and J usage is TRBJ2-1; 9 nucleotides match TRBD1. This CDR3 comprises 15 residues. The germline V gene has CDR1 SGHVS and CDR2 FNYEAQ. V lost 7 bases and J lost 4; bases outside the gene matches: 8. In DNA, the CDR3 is TGTGCCAGCACCCGCCCGGGACAGGGATACAATGAGCAGTTCTTC. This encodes CASTRPGQGYNEQFF.

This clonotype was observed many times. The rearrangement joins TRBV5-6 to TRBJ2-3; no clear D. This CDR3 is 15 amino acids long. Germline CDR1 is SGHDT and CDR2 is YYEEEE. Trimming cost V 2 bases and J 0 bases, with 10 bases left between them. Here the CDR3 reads CASSLILTSTDTQYF. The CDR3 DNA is TGTGCCAGCAGCTTAATACTTACTAGCACAGATACGCAGTATTTT.

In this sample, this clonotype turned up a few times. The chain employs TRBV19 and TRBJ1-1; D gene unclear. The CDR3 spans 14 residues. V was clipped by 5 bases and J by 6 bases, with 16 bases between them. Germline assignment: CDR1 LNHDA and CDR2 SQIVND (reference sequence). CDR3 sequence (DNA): TGTGCCAGTAGTTTTCAGGTGTCTATCGCTGAAGCTTTCTTT. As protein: CASSFQVSIAEAFF.

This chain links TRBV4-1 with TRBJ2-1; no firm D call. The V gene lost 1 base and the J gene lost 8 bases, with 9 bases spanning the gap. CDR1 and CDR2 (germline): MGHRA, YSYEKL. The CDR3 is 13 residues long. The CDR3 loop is CASSQVSADEQFF. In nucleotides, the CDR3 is TGCGCCAGCAGCCAAGTTAGTGCGGATGAGCAGTTCTTC.

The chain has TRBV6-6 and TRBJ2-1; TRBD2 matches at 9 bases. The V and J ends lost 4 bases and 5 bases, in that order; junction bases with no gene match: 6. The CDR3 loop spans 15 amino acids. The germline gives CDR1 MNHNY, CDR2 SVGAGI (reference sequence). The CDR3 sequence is CASSFPPSGDNEQFF. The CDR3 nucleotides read TGTGCCAGCAGTTTCCCCCCTAGCGGGGACAATGAGCAGTTCTTC.

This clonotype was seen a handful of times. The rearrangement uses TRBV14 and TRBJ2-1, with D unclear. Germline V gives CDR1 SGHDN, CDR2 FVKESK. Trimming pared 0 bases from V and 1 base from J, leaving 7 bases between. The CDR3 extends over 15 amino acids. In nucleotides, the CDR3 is TGTGCCAGCAGCCAAGAATCACTATCCTACAATGAGCAGTTCTTC. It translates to CASSQESLSYNEQFF.

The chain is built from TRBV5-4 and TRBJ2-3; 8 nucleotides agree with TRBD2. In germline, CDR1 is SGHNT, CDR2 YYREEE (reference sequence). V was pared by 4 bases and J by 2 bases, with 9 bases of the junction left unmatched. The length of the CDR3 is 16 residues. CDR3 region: CASSIAAGGSTDTQYF. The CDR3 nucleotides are TGTGCCAGCAGCATCGCCGCGGGGGGATCCACAGATACGCAGTATTTT.

The CDR3, as DNA: TGCAGCGTTACAGCGAACACTGAAGCTTTCTTT. It yields the protein CSVTANTEAFF. The V and J genes are TRBV29-1 and TRBJ1-1; the D is unclear. The CDR3 runs to 11 residues. Trimming took off 5 bases at V and 1 base at J, with 5 bases between the two ends. Per germline, CDR1 SQVTM and CDR2 ANQGSEA.

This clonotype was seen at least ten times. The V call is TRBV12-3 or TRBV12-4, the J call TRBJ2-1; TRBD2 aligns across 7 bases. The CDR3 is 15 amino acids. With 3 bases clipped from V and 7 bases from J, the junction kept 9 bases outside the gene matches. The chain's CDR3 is CASSFDGGSLNEQFF. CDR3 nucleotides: TGTGCCAGCAGTTTTGACGGCGGGAGTTTAAATGAGCAGTTCTTC.

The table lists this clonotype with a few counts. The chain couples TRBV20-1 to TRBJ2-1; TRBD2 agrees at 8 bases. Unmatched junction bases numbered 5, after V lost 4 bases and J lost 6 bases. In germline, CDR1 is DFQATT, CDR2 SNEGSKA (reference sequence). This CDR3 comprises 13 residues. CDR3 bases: TGCAGTGCTATTTCCGGGACTAGCAATGAGCAGTTCTTC. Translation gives CSAISGTSNEQFF.